The T cell receptor (beta chain) under discussion was sequenced for a study of blood T cell repertoires in COVID-19. Study details: COVID-19 samples from acute and convalescent phases originated in the United States, Italy and Spain.

Repertoires were generated with immunoSEQ multiplex PCR, while TCRdb's copy carries only in-frame clones and drops some. Found here are fewer than 110,000 clones, approximately 84% of them singletons; the top ten hold about 4%. From germline, CDR1 is SGDLS and CDR2 YYNGEE. The CDR3 is made up of 14 amino acids. Trimming pared 1 base from V and 4 bases from J, leaving 11 bases between. This clonotype was obtained from a human donor in a cohort sampled during active COVID-19. The V call is TRBV9, the J call TRBJ2-5; the D is unclear. Specimen: peripheral blood. CDR3 in amino acids: CASSVTVGGETQYF. Here the CDR3 DNA reads TGTGCCAGCAGCGTAACCGTTGGCGGAGAGACCCAGTACTTC.